This T cell receptor beta chain was documented in a study of CD8 T cells in ankylosing spondylitis. This clonotype was seen ten or more times. A single record per CDR3 protein comes from TCRdb applying MiXCR to the 5' RACE reads. There are 200,000 to 250,000 distinct CDR3 sequences in the sample; about 11% occur only once, and roughly 23% lies in the top ten. Unmatched junction bases numbered 7, after V lost 6 bases and J lost 1 base. CDR3 length: 15 amino acids. Per germline, CDR1 ENHRY and CDR2 SYGVKD. The chain employs TRBV10-3 and TRBJ1-1, with 8 bases lining up with TRBD1. Sequencing was performed on blood, either unsorted or a sorted T cell fraction (not recorded which). This receptor was obtained from a male donor with ankylosing spondylitis or in good health (not recorded which). CDR3 DNA: TGTGCCATCAGGACAGGGGATAGGTCGAACACTGAAGCTTTCTTT. Translating gives CAIRTGDRSNTEAFF.